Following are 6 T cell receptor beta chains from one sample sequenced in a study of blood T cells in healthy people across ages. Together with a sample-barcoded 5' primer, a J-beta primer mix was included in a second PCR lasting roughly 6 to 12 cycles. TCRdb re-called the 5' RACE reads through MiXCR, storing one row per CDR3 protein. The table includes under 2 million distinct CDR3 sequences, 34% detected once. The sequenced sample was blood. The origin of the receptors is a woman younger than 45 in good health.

CDR3 bases: TGTGCCAGCAGCTTGGTCGGAAAAGGGACAGATACGCAGTATTTT. Encoded protein: CASSLVGKGTDTQYF. V is TRBV5-5 and J is TRBJ2-3; D gene unclear. V dropped 0 bases and J dropped 3 bases, with 11 bases sitting between them. CDR3 length: 15 residues. Germline V CDR1 and CDR2: SGHKS, YYEKEE (reference sequence).

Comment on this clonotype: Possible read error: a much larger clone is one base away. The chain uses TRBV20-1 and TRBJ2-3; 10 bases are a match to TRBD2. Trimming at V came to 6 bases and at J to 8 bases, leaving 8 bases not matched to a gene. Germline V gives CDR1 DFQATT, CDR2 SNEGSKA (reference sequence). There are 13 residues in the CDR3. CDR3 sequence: CSALAGESGTQYF. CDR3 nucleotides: TGCAGTGCCCTAGCGGGAGAGTCGGGTACGCAGTATTTT.

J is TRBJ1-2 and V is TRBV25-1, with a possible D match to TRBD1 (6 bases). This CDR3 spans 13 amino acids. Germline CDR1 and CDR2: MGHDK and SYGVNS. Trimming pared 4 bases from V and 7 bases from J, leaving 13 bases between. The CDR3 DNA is TGTGCCAGCAGTGGAGGGGACATTTCTGGCTACACCTTC. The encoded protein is CASSGGDISGYTF.

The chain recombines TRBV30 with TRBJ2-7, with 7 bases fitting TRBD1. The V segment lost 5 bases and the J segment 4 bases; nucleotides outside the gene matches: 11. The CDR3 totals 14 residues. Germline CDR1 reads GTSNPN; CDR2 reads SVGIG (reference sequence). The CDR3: CAWEEIGTVYEQYF. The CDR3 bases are TGTGCCTGGGAAGAAATAGGGACAGTATACGAGCAGTACTTC. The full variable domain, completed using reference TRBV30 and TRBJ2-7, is SQTIHQWPATLVQPVGSPLSLECTVEGTSNPNLYWYRQAAGRGLQLLFYSVGIGQISSEVPQNLSASRPQDRQFILSSKKLLLSDSGFYLCAWEEIGTVYEQYFGPGTRLTVT.

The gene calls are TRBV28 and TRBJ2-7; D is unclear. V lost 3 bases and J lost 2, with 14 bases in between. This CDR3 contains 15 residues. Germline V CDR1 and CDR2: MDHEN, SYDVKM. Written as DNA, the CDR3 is TGTGCCAGCAGTTTGGGTCCCATTCTAACCTACGAGCAGTACTTC. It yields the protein CASSLGPILTYEQYF.

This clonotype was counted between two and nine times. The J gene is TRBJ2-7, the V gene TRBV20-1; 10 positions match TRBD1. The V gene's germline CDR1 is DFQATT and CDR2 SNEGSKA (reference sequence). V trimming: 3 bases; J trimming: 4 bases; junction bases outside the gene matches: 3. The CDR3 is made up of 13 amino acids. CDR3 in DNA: TGCAGTGCTAGGACAGGGGGCCGGTACGAGCAGTACTTC. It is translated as CSARTGGRYEQYF.